This T cell receptor (beta chain) appears in the sequencing data of a study of radiotherapy plus CTLA-4 blockade in lung cancer. Broader study findings: With interferon-beta, early dynamics of blood T cell clones were reported to best predict response. Clones derived from tumor TCRs expanded in blood after radiotherapy plus ipilimumab.

The study treated chemo-refractory metastatic non-small-cell lung cancer patients with focal radiation plus ipilimumab CTLA-4 blockade. In the case of this clone: Its antigen remains unidentified.

Trimming took 4 bases from V and 6 from J; bases not matched to a gene: 11. CDR1 SGHDT and CDR2 YYEEEE come from the germline V gene. The CDR3 is made up of 16 amino acids. Sequenced by immunoSEQ multiplex PCR; TCRdb stores in-frame clones only, minus some. The table lists 34,000 or so clones, roughly three quarters of them singletons. The TCR was taken from a human donor with non-small cell lung cancer that progressed on radiotherapy plus ipilimumab. Sequenced material: peripheral blood, taken from a patient treated with radiotherapy plus ipilimumab. The rearrangement joins TRBV5-6 to TRBJ2-1; 9 bases map to TRBD2. The CDR3 nucleotides are TGTGCCAGCAGCCCCGAGACTAGCGGTCTCCGCAATGAGCAGTTCTTC. Translation gives CASSPETSGLRNEQFF.